This T cell receptor (beta chain) was found in a study of cytomegalovirus exposure and HLA in healthy donors. Study as a whole: Findings of an earlier analysis included 90 million to 120 million unique TCR beta sequences from 200 million or so T cells. Overall study findings and caveats: The investigators catalogued 150 to 200 TCR beta chains as cytomegalovirus-associated.

On this clone: As yet, its antigen is unknown.

Each donor was healthy, and each was a bone marrow donor. This CDR3 contains 13 residues. Trimming shortened V by 10 bases and J by 4 bases, and 16 bases separated the two germline ends. The V gene's germline CDR1 is MNHEY and CDR2 SMNVEV (reference sequence). PCR was performed using 60 Vbeta and 13 Jbeta primers. Sequenced by immunoSEQ multiplex PCR; TCRdb stores in-frame clones only, minus some. Of almost 95,000 clones detected, roughly 71% appear once; the ten largest clones hold more than 2.5%. The sequence derives from a middle-aged man in good health and CMV-seronegative. The source material was PBMCs. This chain joins TRBV27 and TRBJ2-5; possible D gene TRBD1, 6 bases. The CDR3 spells CATGQWSRETQYF. CDR3 nucleotides: TGTGCCACCGGACAGTGGAGCCGAGAGACCCAGTACTTC.